The source of this T cell receptor (beta chain) is a study of blood T cell repertoires in COVID-19 (dated by TCRdb to the early 2020s). About the investigation overall: The collaborator samples originated in the United States, Italy and Spain and spanned the acute and convalescent phases of COVID-19. A freely available public database, intended as a resource for researchers studying the immune response to SARS-CoV-2, is where the repertoires were released. Where available, HLA class I and class II types were obtained from metadata supplied by the sample provider rather than from assay-based typing. The samples were drawn from two sources: the first 160 participants of the ongoing ImmuneRACE study, and 1,254 subjects contributed by 6 global collaborators. A de-identified subject ID, COVID-19 status, age in years and sex were almost always included in the sample metadata. The dataset comprised deeply sampled blood TCRbeta repertoires from subjects exposed to, actively infected with, or recovered from COVID-19. The material from the prospective study consisted of cDNA or gDNA derived from T cells, B-cell-depleted T cells, or PBMCs. Study-wide findings and limitations: How much clinical and demographic metadata was included differed by source and by participant, and the metadata was provided uncurated.

In the case of this clone: What antigen it recognizes has not been identified. Base qualities are not provided; no much larger clone lies one nucleotide away.

The CDR3 sequence holds 16 residues, the cysteine and phenylalanine included. Only the CDR3 DNA is retained, 48 bases long and in frame from the first base. V was cut back by 3 bases and J by 0 bases, leaving a gap of 12 bases between them. From the germline V gene, CDR1 is SGHAT and CDR2 is FQNNGV. Each collaborating institution followed its own protocols to collect whole blood in K2EDTA tubes. For TCRbeta analysis, collaborator samples were shipped as frozen whole blood, as isolated PBMCs, or as DNA extracted from either sample type. The immunoSEQ Assay, a bias-controlled multiplex PCR, was used to amplify TCRbeta CDR3 regions from genomic DNA. The study's own analysis went as follows. Nucleated cell counts per sample were estimated from amplification of reference gene primers within the assay. To quantify the absolute abundance of each unique TCRbeta CDR3 rearrangement, sequence reads were collapsed and filtered. For each sample, productive Simpson clonality was calculated by taking the square root of Simpson's diversity index across productive rearrangements. Drawn from immuneACCESS, this table holds only the in-frame rearrangements with V and J called that TCRdb kept. Clones are partly lost; checked studies trace under half to an unresolved V gene and leave the rest unexplained. D and trimming come from the DNA, and the V and J calls and clone size come from that table. The sample records 130,000 or so clones, over 75% of which are singletons. The ten largest make up roughly 10% of the sample.

This receptor was identified in a man aged 55 to 70 with active or convalescent COVID-19. Sequencing was performed on peripheral blood. The V and J segments used are TRBV11-2 and TRBJ2-1; possibly the D gene is TRBD2, per 5 matching bases. CDR3 protein: CASSLGWESSYNEQFF. The nucleotide sequence reads TGTGCCAGCAGCTTGGGGTGGGAGAGCTCCTACAATGAGCAGTTCTTC.